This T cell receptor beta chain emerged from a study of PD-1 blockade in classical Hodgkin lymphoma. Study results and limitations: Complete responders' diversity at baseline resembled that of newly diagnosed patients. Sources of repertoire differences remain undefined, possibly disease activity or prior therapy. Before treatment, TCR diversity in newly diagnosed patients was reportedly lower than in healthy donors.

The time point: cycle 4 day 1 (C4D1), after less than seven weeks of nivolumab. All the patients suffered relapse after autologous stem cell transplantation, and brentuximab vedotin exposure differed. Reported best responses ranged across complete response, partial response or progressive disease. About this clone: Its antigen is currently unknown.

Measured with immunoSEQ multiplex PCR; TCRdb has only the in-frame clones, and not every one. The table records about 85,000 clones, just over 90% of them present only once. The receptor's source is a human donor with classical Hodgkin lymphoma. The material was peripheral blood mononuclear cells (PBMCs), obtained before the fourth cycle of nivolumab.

CDR3 sequence: CPPRTLSSDTQYF. Written as DNA, the CDR3 is TGTCCCCCGCGTACCCTTAGTTCGGATACGCAGTATTTT. The V and J genes are TRBV11-3 and TRBJ2-3, with D unclear. This CDR3 is 13 amino acids long. CDR1 and CDR2 (germline): SGHNT, YENEEA.